Each of the 5 T cell receptor beta chains below was sequenced from the same sample in a study of CD8 T cells in ankylosing spondylitis. Via MiXCR, TCRdb re-called the 5' RACE reads, giving one row per CDR3 protein. The table includes 200,000 to 250,000 distinct CDR3 sequences, approximately 10% detected once. Sequencing used blood, either unsorted or a sorted T cell fraction (not recorded which). Receptors originate from a male donor with ankylosing spondylitis or in good health (not recorded which).

Ten or more counts support this clonotype. V is TRBV30 and J is TRBJ2-7; D is tentatively TRBD1 or TRBD2 (5 bases each). V was pared by 5 bases and J by 1 base, with 12 bases between. In germline, CDR1 is GTSNPN, CDR2 SVGIG (reference sequence). This CDR3 spans 13 amino acids. This CDR3 reads CAWGDGASYEQYF. CDR3 coding DNA: TGTGCCTGGGGGGACGGAGCTTCCTACGAGCAGTACTTC.

The sample holds a few counts of this clonotype. The gene calls are TRBV10-2 and TRBJ2-5, with a tentative D call TRBD2 (6 bases). The CDR3 is 13 amino acids. The ends were cut back, 5 bases at V and 0 bases at J, with 7 bases in the middle. Germline V gene sequence: CDR1 WSHSY, CDR2 SAAADI. In nucleotides, the CDR3 is TGCGCCAGCAGTAGCGGGTACCAAGAGACCCAGTACTTC. This codes for CASSSGYQETQYF.

The chain combines TRBV2 with TRBJ2-1; 12 positions agree with TRBD2. Germline CDR1 is SNHLY and CDR2 is FYNNEI. CDR3 size: 16 residues. Germline trimming cut 5 bases from V and 7 bases from J; bases unmatched to any gene: 9. The CDR3 DNA sequence: TGTGCCAGCAGTTGGACTAGCGGGAACCCGAAGAATGAGCAGTTCTTC. This encodes CASSWTSGNPKNEQFF.

Comment on this clonotype: A much more abundant neighbour one base away suggests this may be a read error. V gene TRBV18 combines with J gene TRBJ2-1, with D tentatively TRBD1 or TRBD2 (5 bases each). The CDR3 totals 15 residues. Germline CDR1 reads KGHSH; CDR2 reads LQKENI. The chain's CDR3 is CASSPLPGDANAQFF. The CDR3 DNA reads as TGTGCCAGCTCACCACTACCTGGGGACGCCAATGCGCAGTTCTTC.

This clonotype has only a few counts. The chain joins TRBV11-3 to TRBJ2-7, with D possibly being TRBD1 (6 bases). The CDR3 has 17 residues. The germline CDR1 and CDR2 sequences are SGHNT and YENEEA. Trimming cost V 1 base and J 1 base, with 17 bases left between them. The CDR3 sequence is CASSLGLREGGSYEQYF. DNA for the CDR3: TGTGCCAGCAGCTTAGGGTTACGGGAAGGGGGATCCTACGAGCAGTACTTC.